Sequencing of this TCR beta chain was carried out in a study of blood T cell repertoires in COVID-19 (TCRdb year 2020). Regarding the study in general: Samples covering the acute and convalescent phases of COVID-19 were provided by collaborators in the United States, Italy and Spain. The samples were drawn from the first 160 participants of the ongoing ImmuneRACE study and from 1,254 subjects provided by 6 global collaborators. Deeply sampled blood TCRbeta repertoires from subjects exposed to, actively infected with, or recovered from COVID-19 were included in the dataset. The material from the prospective study consisted of cDNA or gDNA derived from T cells, B-cell-depleted T cells, or PBMCs. A freely available public database, intended as a resource for researchers studying the immune response to SARS-CoV-2, is where the repertoires were released. Where HLA class I and class II types were available, the types were taken from metadata supplied by the sample provider, not from assay-based typing. A de-identified subject ID, COVID-19 status, age in years and sex were almost always included in the sample metadata.

The immunoSEQ Assay, a bias-controlled multiplex PCR, was used to amplify TCRbeta CDR3 regions from genomic DNA. As for the authors' bioinformatics: The number of nucleated cells in each sample was estimated by amplification of reference gene primers within the assay. Sequence reads were collapsed and filtered to measure the absolute abundance of every unique TCRbeta CDR3 rearrangement. For each sample, productive Simpson clonality was calculated as the square root of Simpson's diversity index across productive rearrangements. What TCRdb holds here is the immuneACCESS table cut down to in-frame rearrangements. Part of the clones is not present; checked against another copy, under half of the missing clones reflect an unresolved V gene, and the others are unexplained. The V and J calls and clone size come from that table; D and trimming were worked out from the DNA. Present in this sample are around 370,000 clones, roughly 91% of which were seen just once. The top ten hold 1.2% of the sample.

Turning to this clone: The antigen it binds to is not known. Base quality data are lacking; no much larger clone is found one base away.

In the prospective study, participants were 18 to 89 years old, resided in about two dozen geographic areas of the United States, and were enrolled through a virtual design. In the prospective study, participants were assigned to cohorts based on the clinical history participants reported in a screening survey and a study questionnaire. ImmuneRACE Cohort 3 recovered participants were defined by two consecutive negative NP/OP PCR tests, healthcare professional clearance, or symptom resolution. Each participant in the prospective study had whole blood, serum and a nasopharyngeal or oropharyngeal swab collected by mobile phlebotomists. Additional blood draws and questionnaires over an approximately two-month period could optionally be provided by prospective study participants. Before DNA extraction, blood samples from the prospective study were shipped at room temperature or frozen. From a lookup of the germline V gene, CDR1 and CDR2 are SGHAT and FQNNGV. V lost 3 bases and J lost 1 base, and the count of bases not matched to a germline gene is 8. The CDR3 has 17 amino acids, counting the end cysteine and phenylalanine. Only CDR3 DNA is held: 51 bases, read in frame from base 1.

On the study overall, not on this receptor specifically: The quantity of clinical and demographic metadata differed by source and by participant and was supplied without curation.

This receptor was taken from a woman younger than 30 who had recovered from COVID-19. The rearranged chain carries TRBV11-2 and TRBJ2-2, with 7 bases in between that match TRBD2. Sequencing input: PBMCs or T cells enriched from blood (not recorded which). The CDR3 protein sequence reads: CASSLGRGRGNTGELFF. The nucleotides read TGTGCCAGCAGCTTGGGGAGAGGGAGGGGGAACACCGGGGAGCTGTTTTTT.